This section outlines one T cell receptor (beta chain) sequence together with its context. Its specificity is unknown. TCRdb reprocessed the 5' RACE reads with MiXCR, giving one entry per CDR3 protein. Of about 200,000 distinct CDR3 sequences in the sample, more than 15% were seen once. The data derive from a study of identical twins. Study-level points and caveats: Out-of-frame alpha sequences common to twins exhibited a surplus of low generation probability. Not following the same donors, the study drew its conclusions from cross-sectional statistical analysis.

The same sample was also used in a study of T cells expressing NK-cell markers. That source reports: Several experiments confined sorting to alpha-beta TCR T cells with an anti-gamma-delta TCR antibody.

Input material: CD8+ T cells sorted from blood. The sequence was collected from a woman aged 18-29 years in good health.

CDR3 region: CASSEAGGSPYEQYF. CDR3 bases: TGTGCCAGCAGTGAAGCGGGGGGAAGTCCCTACGAGCAGTACTTC. The rearrangement links TRBV6-1 to TRBJ2-7, with D possibly being TRBD2 (6 bases). The CDR3 runs 15 residues. Trimming took 0 bases from V and 2 from J, leaving 11 bases between them. CDR1 MNHNS and CDR2 SASEGT come from the germline V gene.